The 30 T cell receptor beta chains given below trace back to one sample, sequenced in a study of blood T cell repertoires in COVID-19. Assay: immunoSEQ multiplex PCR; the TCRdb copy retains only in-frame clones and omits some. The sample holds approximately 300,000 clones; around 85% are singletons and the top ten take 0.87%. Sequencing was done on a sample of peripheral blood. Receptors originate from a human donor with COVID-19, enrolled during active disease. The donor label of this sample is uncertain.

This clone has more than one count but fewer than ten. The CDR3 sequence: CAGPPHGGRADGTQYF. The CDR3 coding sequence is TGTGCCGGGCCCCCCCATGGCGGGAGGGCGGACGGGACCCAGTACTTC. The chain combines TRBV27 with TRBJ2-5; 9 nucleotides line up with TRBD2. The CDR3 extends over 16 amino acids. Trimming at V came to 11 bases and at J to 7 bases, leaving 20 bases not matched to a gene. Germline CDR1 reads MNHEY; CDR2 reads SMNVEV (reference sequence).

This clone was found once. The V and J genes are TRBV29-1 and TRBJ1-1, with a weak D call TRBD1 (5 bases). The V gene's germline CDR1 is SQVTM and CDR2 ANQGSEA. The V end was cut by 6 bases, the J end by 1 base, with 12 bases between. The CDR3 extends over 13 amino acids. CDR3 in amino acids: CSVALGGNTEAFF. CDR3 nucleotides: TGCAGCGTGGCCCTGGGGGGGAACACTGAAGCTTTCTTT.

V usage is TRBV28 and J usage is TRBJ2-5; maybe TRBD2 (7 bases). The germline V gene has CDR1 MDHEN and CDR2 SYDVKM. The CDR3 consists of 18 residues. V lost 6 bases and J lost 5, with 28 bases in between. CDR3 in amino acids: CASSRNYRWGGEEETQYF. CDR3 in DNA: TGTGCCAGCAGCCGAAATTACCGGTGGGGGGGCGAGGAGGAGACCCAGTACTTC.

This sequence joins TRBV30 and TRBJ1-5, with 8 positions matching TRBD1. Germline-derived CDR1 and CDR2 are GTSNPN and SVGIG (reference sequence). This CDR3 is built from 13 residues. The V segment lost 4 bases and the J segment 2 bases; nucleotides outside the gene matches: 1. The CDR3, as DNA: TGTGCCTGGATGGGACAGGGCAATCAGCCCCAGCATTTT. Amino acid sequence: CAWMGQGNQPQHF.

This clone was seen a single time. The J gene is TRBJ2-2, the V gene TRBV4-2; D is unresolved. Germline CDR1 and CDR2: LGHNA and YNFKEQ. Trimming shortened V by 0 bases and J by 0 bases, and 8 bases separated the two germline ends. The CDR3 extends over 16 amino acids. CDR3 residues: CASSQDSLANTGELFF. The CDR3 bases are TGTGCCAGCAGCCAAGATAGCCTAGCGAACACCGGGGAGCTGTTTTTT.

V and J are TRBV28 and TRBJ1-6; 10 bases match TRBD1. Trimming took 6 bases from V and 0 from J; bases not matched to a gene: 2. Germline assignment: CDR1 MDHEN and CDR2 SYDVKM. The CDR3 has 16 amino acids. DNA for the CDR3: TGTGCCAGCAGGTGGACAGGGGGCTCCTATAATTCACCCCTCCACTTT. Its protein product is CASRWTGGSYNSPLHF.

CDR3 region: CASSLVSGGAYEQYF. The CDR3 region has the DNA TGTGCCAGCAGCTTAGTGTCAGGGGGCGCCTACGAGCAGTACTTC. This chain links TRBV7-2 with TRBJ2-7; the match to TRBD1 covers 8 bases. After removal of 1 base from V and 2 bases from J, the junction contained 4 bases not matched to a gene. CDR3 length equals 15 residues. The germline V gene encodes CDR1 SGHTA and CDR2 FQGNSA.

This rearrangement joins TRBV9 to TRBJ1-5, with D tentatively TRBD1 (5 bases). The V gene lost 0 bases and the J gene lost 4 bases, with 17 bases spanning the gap. Germline values: CDR1 SGDLS, CDR2 YYNGEE. The CDR3 spans 17 residues. The chain's CDR3 is CASSVGLLGRGNQPQHF. The CDR3 DNA reads as TGTGCCAGCAGCGTAGGGTTATTGGGAAGGGGAAATCAGCCCCAGCATTTT.

The chain joins TRBV12-3 or TRBV12-4 to TRBJ1-1, with no clear D. Between the trimmed V and J ends, which lost 3 bases and 1 base, there was a span of 6 bases. The CDR3 has 13 residues. CDR3 loop: CASSFGRNTEAFF. The CDR3 region has the DNA TGTGCCAGCAGTTTTGGGCGGAACACTGAAGCTTTCTTT.

V usage is TRBV28 and J usage is TRBJ1-1; 7 bases align to TRBD1. Germline loops: CDR1 MDHEN, CDR2 SYDVKM. The CDR3 has 15 amino acids. Trimming at V came to 3 bases and at J to 1 base, leaving 5 bases not matched to a gene. CDR3 DNA: TGTGCCAGCAGTTTTGCCGGGACAGAGAACACTGAAGCTTTCTTT. Its protein is CASSFAGTENTEAFF.

The chain combines TRBV24-1 with TRBJ2-3, with D maybe TRBD2 (7 bases). The CDR3 runs to 15 residues. Germline V gene lookup returns CDR1 KGHDR and CDR2 SFDVKD. The V and J ends lost 5 bases and 4 bases respectively, with 15 bases between them. CDR3 protein: CATSGGGVWPDTQYF. For the CDR3, the DNA is TGTGCCACCAGTGGAGGGGGGGTGTGGCCAGATACGCAGTATTTT.

V gene TRBV29-1 combines with J gene TRBJ2-3; D perhaps matches TRBD1 (5 bases). This CDR3 has 14 amino acids. CDR1 is SQVTM, CDR2 ANQGSEA, per germline. Trimming took 4 bases from V and 4 from J, leaving 15 bases between them. The CDR3 coding sequence is TGCAGCGTTGTGGCAAGGGGTACGTCAGATACGCAGTATTTT. It yields the protein CSVVARGTSDTQYF.

CDR3 protein: CASSEQGAKNIQYF. The CDR3 DNA reads as TGCGCCAGCAGTGAGCAGGGAGCCAAAAACATTCAGTACTTC. The chain combines TRBV10-2 with TRBJ2-4; a weak D match, TRBD1 (5 bases). V was pared by 2 bases and J by 0 bases, with 5 bases between. Germline V gene sequence: CDR1 WSHSY, CDR2 SAAADI. CDR3 length: 14 amino acids.

The genes are TRBV18 and TRBJ1-4; unclear D gene. The germline V and J ends were trimmed by 4 bases and 4 bases, with 13 bases remaining between them. The CDR3 length is 15 residues. Germline V CDR1 and CDR2: KGHSH, LQKENI. The CDR3 nucleotides read TGTGCCAGCTCACATCCCTCCGGGAATAATGAAAAACTGTTTTTT. Its translation is CASSHPSGNNEKLFF.

The V call is TRBV20-1, the J call TRBJ2-1, with D unresolved. This CDR3 comprises 16 residues. The V and J ends lost 3 bases and 4 bases respectively, with 19 bases between them. Germline CDR1 DFQATT, CDR2 SNEGSKA (reference sequence). CDR3 nucleotide sequence: TGCAGTGCTAGTCGGCAACCCGACTTCTCTTACAATGAGCAGTTCTTC. The encoded protein is CSASRQPDFSYNEQFF.

This clone was observed a single time. This rearrangement joins TRBV15 to TRBJ2-5, with 9 nucleotides matching TRBD1. CDR3 length equals 15 residues. Germline lookup yields CDR1 LNHNV and CDR2 YYDKDF (reference sequence). After removal of 3 bases from V and 1 base from J, the junction contained 3 bases not matched to a gene. CDR3 protein: CATSRTTGGQETQYF. In DNA form, the CDR3 reads TGTGCCACCAGCAGGACGACAGGGGGCCAAGAGACCCAGTACTTC.

J is TRBJ2-1 and V is TRBV10-3; 8 bases line up with TRBD1. Trimming at V came to 2 bases and at J to 13 bases, leaving 10 bases not matched to a gene. The CDR3 runs 14 residues. Germline CDR1 reads ENHRY; CDR2 reads SYGVKD. CDR3 protein: CAISETDRVSLQFF. DNA of the CDR3: TGTGCCATCAGTGAGACGGACAGGGTAAGCCTCCAGTTCTTC.

V and J are TRBV5-1 and TRBJ2-2; the match to TRBD1 covers 7 bases. With V trimmed by 4 bases and J by 1 base, 1 base remained unmatched. The V gene's germline CDR1 is SGHRS and CDR2 YFSETQ. CDR3 length equals 14 residues. DNA of the CDR3: TGCGCCAGCAGCCGACAGGGGAACACCGGGGAGCTGTTTTTT. This translates into CASSRQGNTGELFF.

The J gene is TRBJ2-5, the V gene TRBV19, with D hard to call. V was clipped by 5 bases and J by 3 bases, with 4 bases between them. CDR3 length equals 11 residues. CDR1 and CDR2 from the germline V gene are LNHDA and SQIVND (reference sequence). The CDR3 is CASSVEETQYF. The CDR3 DNA sequence: TGTGCCAGTAGTGTCGAAGAGACCCAGTACTTC.

The V call is TRBV3-1 (or the pseudogene TRBV3-2), the J call TRBJ1-2; 11 positions agree with TRBD1. The trim removed 4 bases at V and 4 bases at J, leaving 2 bases unmatched. Germline CDR1 and CDR2: LGHDT and YNNKEL (reference sequence). The CDR3 extends over 14 amino acids. This chain's CDR3 is CASSPGQGAYGYTF. The DNA of the CDR3 is TGTGCCAGCAGCCCTGGACAGGGGGCCTATGGCTACACCTTC.

The V and J genes are TRBV18 and TRBJ2-1, with TRBD2 matching 8 bases. CDR1 is KGHSH and CDR2 is LQKENI in the germline V gene. The ends lost 6 bases at V and 5 bases at J; junction bases unmatched: 21. The CDR3 sequence is 19 residues long. DNA for the CDR3: TGTGCCAGCTCCCCTCAACACCCAGGGGAGCGGGAGCTTAACAATGAGCAGTTCTTC. This translates into CASSPQHPGERELNNEQFF.

This sequence joins TRBV28 and TRBJ1-2; no clear D. Trimming cost V 5 bases and J 0 bases, with 7 bases left between them. This CDR3 comprises 13 residues. Germline V gene lookup returns CDR1 MDHEN and CDR2 SYDVKM. The DNA for the CDR3 is TGTGCCAGCAGTCCCTTATCTAACTATGGCTACACCTTC. Encoded protein: CASSPLSNYGYTF.

The chain has TRBV28 and TRBJ2-7; D not resolved. CDR3 length: 13 residues. The V end lost 2 bases, the J end lost 2 bases, and 7 bases lay between the germline ends. Germline CDR1 reads MDHEN; CDR2 reads SYDVKM. CDR3 region: CASSLGQTYEQYF. DNA of the CDR3: TGTGCCAGCAGTTTAGGGCAGACCTACGAGCAGTACTTC.

This rearrangement joins TRBV6-5 to TRBJ1-1; TRBD1 agrees at 9 bases. The CDR3 is made up of 14 amino acids. The germline V gene has CDR1 MNHEY and CDR2 SVGAGI. Trimming removed 5 bases from V and 1 base from J; junction bases left unmatched: 2. The CDR3 region is CASSLGQGNTEAFF. Written as DNA, the CDR3 is TGTGCCAGCAGTCTGGGACAGGGGAACACTGAAGCTTTCTTT.

The CDR3 is CASSIVEMVGERESDTQYF. DNA of the CDR3: TGTGCCAGTAGTATAGTGGAAATGGTCGGGGAAAGAGAATCAGATACGCAGTATTTT. The chain is built from TRBV19 and TRBJ2-3; D possibly corresponds to TRBD2 (5 bases). The CDR3 has 19 residues. Germline CDR1 LNHDA, CDR2 SQIVND (reference sequence). V was shortened by 1 base and J by 4 bases, with 24 bases between the two germline ends.

The V gene is TRBV28, the J gene TRBJ1-4, with D possibly being TRBD1 (6 bases). The ends were cut back, 2 bases at V and 8 bases at J, with 15 bases in the middle. Looked up from germline, CDR1 is MDHEN and CDR2 is SYDVKM. This CDR3 contains 15 residues. The CDR3 protein is CASSLQGTGGEKLFF. CDR3 nucleotide sequence: TGTGCCAGCAGTTTACAGGGGACGGGAGGGGAAAAACTGTTTTTT.

This sequence joins TRBV27 and TRBJ1-1; 11 bases are a match to TRBD1. J lost 9 bases, V lost 0 bases, and 3 bases had no gene match. Germline lookup yields CDR1 MNHEY and CDR2 SMNVEV (reference sequence). CDR3 length equals 14 residues. The CDR3 DNA reads TGTGCCAGCAGTTTATCGGGACAGGGGGGGAAAGCTTTCTTT. As protein: CASSLSGQGGKAFF.

The chain combines TRBV11-1 with TRBJ2-2, with 7 bases that match TRBD2. V lost 1 base, J lost 6 bases, and 5 bases stayed unmatched. CDR1 and CDR2 (germline): SGHAT, FQDESV (reference sequence). The CDR3 covers 15 residues. In nucleotides, the CDR3 is TGTGCCAGCAGCTTAGTTGCGGGAGTTCCCGGGGAGCTGTTTTTT. Protein product: CASSLVAGVPGELFF.

Only a few counts were recorded for this clone. The chain has TRBV2 and TRBJ2-7, with a possible D match to TRBD2 (5 bases). Trimming removed 7 bases from V and 2 bases from J, with 15 bases in between. CDR1 is SNHLY, CDR2 FYNNEI, per germline. CDR3 length equals 14 residues. The CDR3 sequence is CASNEMGSAYEQYF. The CDR3 DNA reads as TGTGCCAGCAACGAAATGGGGAGTGCCTACGAGCAGTACTTC.

The V gene is TRBV27, the J gene TRBJ2-1; the match to TRBD2 covers 11 bases. CDR1 is MNHEY and CDR2 is SMNVEV in the germline V gene (reference sequence). V shed 5 bases and J 3 bases; nucleotides not matched to a gene: 6. This CDR3 contains 16 residues. CDR3 region: CASSRTGTSGYNEQFF. The DNA of the CDR3 is TGTGCCAGCAGTCGAACCGGGACTAGCGGCTACAATGAGCAGTTCTTC.